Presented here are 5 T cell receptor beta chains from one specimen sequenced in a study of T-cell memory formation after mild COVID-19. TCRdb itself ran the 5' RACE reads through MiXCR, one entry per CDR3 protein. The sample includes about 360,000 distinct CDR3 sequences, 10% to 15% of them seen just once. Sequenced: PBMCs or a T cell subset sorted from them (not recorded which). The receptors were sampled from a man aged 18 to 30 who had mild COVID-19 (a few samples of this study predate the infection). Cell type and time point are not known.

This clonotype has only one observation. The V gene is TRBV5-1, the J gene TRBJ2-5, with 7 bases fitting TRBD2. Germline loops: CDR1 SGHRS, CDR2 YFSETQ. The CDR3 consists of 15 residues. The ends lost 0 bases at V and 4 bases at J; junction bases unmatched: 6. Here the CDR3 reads CASSLERASGETQYF. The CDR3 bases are TGCGCCAGCAGCTTGGAACGGGCTAGCGGAGAGACCCAGTACTTC. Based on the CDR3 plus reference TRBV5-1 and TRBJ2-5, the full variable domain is KAGVTQTPRYLIKTRGQQVTLSCSPISGHRSVSWYQQTPGQGLQFLFEYFSETQRNKGNFPGRFSGRQFSNSRSEMNVSTLELGDSALYLCASSLERASGETQYFGPGTRLLVL.

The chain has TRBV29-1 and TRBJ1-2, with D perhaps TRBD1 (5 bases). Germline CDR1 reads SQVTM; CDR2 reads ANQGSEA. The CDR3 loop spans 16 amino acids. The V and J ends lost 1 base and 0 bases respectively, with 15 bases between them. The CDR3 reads CSVEASGTQPNYGYTF. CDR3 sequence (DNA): TGCAGCGTTGAAGCTTCCGGGACCCAGCCTAACTATGGCTACACCTTC.

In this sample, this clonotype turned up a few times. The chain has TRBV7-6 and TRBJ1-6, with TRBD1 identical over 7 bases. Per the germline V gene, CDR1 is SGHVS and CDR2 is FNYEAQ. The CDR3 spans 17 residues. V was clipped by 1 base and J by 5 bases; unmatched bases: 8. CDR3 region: CASSLVQMTGNNSPLHF. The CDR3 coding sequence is TGTGCCAGCAGCTTAGTCCAGATGACAGGGAATAATTCACCCCTCCACTTT.

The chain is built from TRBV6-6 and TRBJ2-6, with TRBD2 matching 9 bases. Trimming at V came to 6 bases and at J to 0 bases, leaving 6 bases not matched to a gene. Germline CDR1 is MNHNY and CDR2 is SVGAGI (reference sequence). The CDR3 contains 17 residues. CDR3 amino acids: CASSRVAGDSGANVLTF. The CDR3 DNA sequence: TGTGCCAGCAGCCGTGTAGCGGGGGACTCTGGGGCCAACGTCCTGACTTTC.

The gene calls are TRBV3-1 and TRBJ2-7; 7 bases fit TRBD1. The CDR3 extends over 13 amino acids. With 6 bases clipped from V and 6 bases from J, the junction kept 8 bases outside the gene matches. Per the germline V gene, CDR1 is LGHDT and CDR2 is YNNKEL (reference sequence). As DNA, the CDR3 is TGTGCCAGCAGTTCCGACAGGGCCGCCGAGCAGTACTTC. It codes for CASSSDRAAEQYF.